The following is a T cell receptor beta chain sequence with its context. Its antigen is still unknown. No much larger clone exists at a distance of one base, and base qualities are not known. TCRbeta CDR3 regions were amplified from genomic DNA using the immunoSEQ Assay, a bias-controlled multiplex PCR. Per the original workflow: Nucleated cell counts per sample were estimated from amplification of reference gene primers within the assay. To quantify the absolute abundance of each unique TCRbeta CDR3 rearrangement, sequence reads were collapsed and filtered. Productive Simpson clonality was computed per sample as the square root of Simpson's diversity index over productive rearrangements. This is the immuneACCESS table as TCRdb keeps it, with only in-frame sequences that have V and J called. A part of the clones is gone; compared with another copy, unresolved V genes explain less than half, and the rest is unexplained. D and trimming come from the DNA, and the V and J calls and clone size come from that table. Recorded for this sample are 180,000 or so clones; about 86% of them occurred a single time. Approximately 10% of the sample is taken by the ten largest.

Trimming removed 7 bases from V and 7 bases from J, leaving 17 bases between the germline ends. From a lookup of the germline V gene, CDR1 and CDR2 are MNHEY and SVGAGI. Its CDR3 holds 15 amino acids, cysteine through phenylalanine. The entry retains the CDR3 DNA only, 45 bases that are in frame from base 1. This sample stems from a study of blood T cell repertoires in COVID-19 (TCRdb year 2020). At the level of the whole study: The collaborator samples originated in the United States, Italy and Spain and spanned the acute and convalescent phases of COVID-19. The prospective study material was composed of cDNA or gDNA derived from T cells, B-cell-depleted T cells, or PBMCs. Deeply sampled blood TCRbeta repertoires from subjects exposed to, actively infected with, or recovered from COVID-19 were included in the dataset. The repertoires were released in a freely available public database meant as a resource for research on the immune response to SARS-CoV-2. Samples came from the ongoing ImmuneRACE study (first 160 participants) plus 1,254 subjects from 6 global collaborators. A de-identified subject ID, COVID-19 status, age in years and sex were almost always included in the sample metadata. HLA class I and class II types, where available, came from metadata supplied by the sample provider rather than from assay-based typing. Overall study results and their limits: Clinical and demographic metadata were provided uncurated, with the amount varying by source and participant.

One collaborating source in Seattle enrolled patients during active infection and followed them longitudinally through the course of disease. Each collaborating institution followed its own protocols to collect whole blood in K2EDTA tubes. Collaborator samples were shipped for TCRbeta analysis as frozen whole blood, isolated PBMCs, or DNA extracted from either sample type. The source of this sequence is a woman aged 55-69 years with COVID-19, enrolled during active disease. The sequence is built from TRBV6-5 and TRBJ1-6, with a tentative D gene TRBD1 over 6 matching bases. Sequenced: peripheral blood. The DNA sequence is given as TGTGCCAGCACTCGGACAGCTCCAAGAAATTCACCCCTCCACTTT. The encoded protein is CASTRTAPRNSPLHF.